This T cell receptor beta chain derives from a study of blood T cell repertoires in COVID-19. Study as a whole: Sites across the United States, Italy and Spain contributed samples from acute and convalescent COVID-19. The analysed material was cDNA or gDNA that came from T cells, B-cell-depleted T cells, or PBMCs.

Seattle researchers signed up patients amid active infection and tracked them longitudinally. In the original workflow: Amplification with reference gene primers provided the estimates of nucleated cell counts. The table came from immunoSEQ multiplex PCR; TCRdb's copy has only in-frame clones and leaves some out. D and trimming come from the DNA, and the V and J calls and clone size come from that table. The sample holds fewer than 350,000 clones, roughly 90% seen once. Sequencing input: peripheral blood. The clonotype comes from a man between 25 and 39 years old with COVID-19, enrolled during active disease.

The CDR3 DNA sequence: TGTGCCAGCAGTTATGCGGGGGCGGCTAATGAAAAACTGTTTTTT. Protein product: CASSYAGAANEKLFF. The rearrangement joins TRBV6-5 to TRBJ1-4; possible D gene TRBD1, 6 bases. The V gene lost 3 bases and the J gene lost 3 bases, with 11 bases spanning the gap. Germline V CDR1 and CDR2: MNHEY, SVGAGI. CDR3 size: 15 residues.